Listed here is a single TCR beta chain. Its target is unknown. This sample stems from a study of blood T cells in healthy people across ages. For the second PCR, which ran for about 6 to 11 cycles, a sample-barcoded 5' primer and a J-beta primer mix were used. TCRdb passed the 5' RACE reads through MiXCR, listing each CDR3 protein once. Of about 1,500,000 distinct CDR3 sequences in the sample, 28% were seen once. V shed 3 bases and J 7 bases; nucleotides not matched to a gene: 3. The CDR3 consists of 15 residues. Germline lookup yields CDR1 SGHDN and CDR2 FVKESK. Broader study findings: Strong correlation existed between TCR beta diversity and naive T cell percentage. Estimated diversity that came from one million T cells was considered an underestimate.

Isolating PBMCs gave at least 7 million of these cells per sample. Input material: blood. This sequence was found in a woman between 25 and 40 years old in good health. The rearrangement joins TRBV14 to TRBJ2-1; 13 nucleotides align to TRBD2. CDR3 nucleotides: TGTGCCAGCAGCCACACTAGCGGGGGGGGGAATGAGCAGTTCTTC. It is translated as CASSHTSGGGNEQFF.